Shown below are 23 T cell receptor beta chains from a single sample sequenced in a study of blood T cells in healthy people across ages. Together with a sample-barcoded 5' primer, a J-beta primer mix was included in a second PCR lasting roughly 6 to 12 cycles. TCRdb recomputed calls from the 5' RACE reads with MiXCR, one row per CDR3 protein. This table has approximately 580,000 distinct CDR3 sequences, about 24% appearing once. The same sample was also studied in work on T cells of mothers and their children.

What was sequenced was blood. These receptor sequences come from a boy younger than 18 in good health.

This clonotype was seen more than once but under ten times. The rearrangement joins TRBV3-1 to TRBJ2-1, with D perhaps matching TRBD2 (5 bases). The J call may not be correct, given that the DNA end is closer to TRBJ2-5. This CDR3 has 15 amino acids. CDR1 and CDR2 (germline): LGHDT, YNNKEL (reference sequence). The CDR3 DNA follows: TGTGCCAGCAGCCAAGATGCCTACGGGGTTGGGACCCAGTACTTC. Translation: CASSQDAYGVGTQYF.

The chain has TRBV7-2 and TRBJ2-7; unclear D gene. Germline assignment: CDR1 SGHTA and CDR2 FQGNSA. This CDR3 region has 13 residues. V lost 5 bases to trimming and J lost 4 bases, with 12 bases between them. The CDR3 region is CASSQHWGYEQYF. The DNA for the CDR3 is TGTGCCAGCAGCCAGCATTGGGGTTACGAGCAGTACTTC.

The chain employs TRBV20-1 and TRBJ2-3; D ambiguous. From germline, CDR1 is DFQATT and CDR2 SNEGSKA (reference sequence). V was clipped by 3 bases and J by 5 bases, with 9 bases between them. CDR3 length equals 12 residues. The CDR3 spells CSARPTEDTQYF. CDR3 DNA: TGCAGTGCTAGGCCGACGGAAGATACGCAGTATTTT.

This clonotype was picked up many times. The chain combines TRBV11-2 with TRBJ2-5; D is uncertain. Germline V gene sequence: CDR1 SGHAT, CDR2 FQNNGV. The CDR3 spans 14 residues. The V end was cut by 7 bases, the J end by 8 bases, with 20 bases between. Here the CDR3 reads CASTQSGGPGTQYF. The CDR3 DNA sequence: TGTGCCAGCACCCAGAGTGGTGGCCCGGGTACCCAGTACTTC. The full variable domain, completed using reference TRBV11-2 and TRBJ2-5, is EAGVAQSPRYKIIEKRQSVAFWCNPISGHATLYWYQQILGQGPKLLIQFQNNGVVDDSQLPKDRFSAERLKGVDSTLKIQPAKLEDSAVYLCASTQSGGPGTQYFGPGTRLLVL.

Written as DNA, the CDR3 is TGTGCCAGCAGCGCGTCTAGCGGCACAGATACGCAGTATTTT. It specifies CASSASSGTDTQYF. The genes are TRBV7-2 and TRBJ2-3, with D possibly matching TRBD2 (6 bases). V lost 5 bases and J 1 base, leaving 10 bases between the germline ends. Germline assignment: CDR1 SGHTA and CDR2 FQGNSA. This CDR3 is 14 amino acids long.

The rearrangement links TRBV21-1 to TRBJ2-3; the table calls TRBD1, which could not be checked here. TRBV21-1 is an annotated pseudogene. This CDR3 has 15 amino acids. The CDR3 DNA reads TGTGCCAGCAGCGCCCGGGACAGGGGTGTAGATACGCAGTATTTT. Protein: CASSARDRGVDTQYF.

This chain uses TRBV12-3 or TRBV12-4 with TRBJ2-3, with D uncertain. Trimming took off 6 bases at V and 0 bases at J, with 13 bases between the two ends. CDR3 length: 15 amino acids. CDR3 sequence: CASSSPLWSTDTQYF. DNA of the CDR3: TGTGCCAGCAGCTCCCCCCTTTGGAGCACAGATACGCAGTATTTT.

This clonotype was counted ten times or more. The gene calls are TRBV7-6 and TRBJ2-7, with D tentatively TRBD1 or TRBD2 (5 bases each). Germline CDR1 is SGHVS and CDR2 is FNYEAQ. V was trimmed by 2 bases and J by 2 bases, leaving 13 bases between them. The CDR3 runs to 15 residues. The CDR3, as DNA: TGTGCCAGCAGCTTACCGGGGCAGGGCCCCTACGAGCAGTACTTC. Its protein is CASSLPGQGPYEQYF.

The chain is built from TRBV28 and TRBJ2-4; D is perhaps TRBD2 (5 bases). Germline CDR1 and CDR2: MDHEN and SYDVKM. V was cut by 7 bases and J by 6 bases, with 10 bases left in between. This CDR3 region has 12 residues. Written as DNA, the CDR3 is TGTGCCAGCACTATCAGCGGAAACATTCAGTACTTC. Amino acids: CASTISGNIQYF.

A few counts support this clonotype. This rearrangement joins TRBV29-1 to TRBJ1-3; weak D call: TRBD1 (5 bases). Germline-derived CDR1 and CDR2 are SQVTM and ANQGSEA. This CDR3 is built from 13 residues. Trimming removed 6 bases from V and 4 bases from J, with 13 bases in between. CDR3 protein: CSVDPGLGNTIYF. The DNA for the CDR3 is TGCAGCGTCGACCCAGGGCTCGGAAACACCATATATTTT.

This clonotype has only a few counts. The chain is built from TRBV7-2 and TRBJ2-2, with TRBD2 as a possible D gene (5 bases). V dropped 0 bases and J dropped 4 bases, with 9 bases sitting between them. The germline V gene encodes CDR1 SGHTA and CDR2 FQGNSA. This CDR3 is built from 15 residues. Here the CDR3 DNA reads TGTGCCAGCAGCTTAGCGCTTGGGAGCACCGGGGAGCTGTTTTTT. As protein: CASSLALGSTGELFF.

This clonotype occurred a few times. The chain carries TRBV25-1 and TRBJ2-7, with 9 bases aligning to TRBD1. Germline CDR1 reads MGHDK; CDR2 reads SYGVNS. The CDR3 is made up of 14 amino acids. V lost 6 bases to trimming and J lost 3 bases; unmatched junction nucleotides: 6. The CDR3 reads CASSSQDRGYEQYF. The CDR3 nucleotides read TGTGCCAGCAGCAGCCAGGACAGGGGCTACGAGCAGTACTTC.

The chain joins TRBV12-3 or TRBV12-4 to TRBJ2-5; 10 nucleotides match TRBD2. The J call is doubtful: the DNA matches TRBJ2-1 better. CDR3 size: 15 residues. The CDR3, as DNA: TGTGCCAGCAGCCACACTCCCGGGACTAGCGCTGAGCAGTTCTTC. This translates into CASSHTPGTSAEQFF.

The chain is built from TRBV6-1 and TRBJ2-1; D is undetermined. This CDR3 contains 12 residues. CDR1 is MNHNS and CDR2 is SASEGT in the germline V gene. V was pared by 3 bases and J by 4 bases, with 4 bases between. The CDR3 DNA reads as TGTGCCAGCAGTGACCTTTACAATGAGCAGTTCTTC. Translation gives CASSDLYNEQFF.

The chain joins TRBV2 to TRBJ2-2; 8 bases agree with TRBD1. After removal of 10 bases from V and 2 bases from J, the junction contained 6 bases not matched to a gene. The germline V gene has CDR1 SNHLY and CDR2 FYNNEI. The CDR3 has 14 amino acids. This chain's CDR3 is CATLDRDNTGELFF. The CDR3 coding sequence is TGTGCCACATTGGACAGGGATAACACCGGGGAGCTGTTTTTT.

This clonotype was detected only a few times. The chain is built from TRBV20-1 and TRBJ2-1; 8 nucleotides line up with TRBD2. The J segment lost 4 bases and the V segment lost 1 base, leaving 15 bases of the junction unmatched. CDR3 size: 18 residues. From germline, CDR1 is DFQATT and CDR2 SNEGSKA (reference sequence). The CDR3 DNA reads TGCAGTGCTAGAGGAGATACGGATCGGGGGGGGTTTTACAATGAGCAGTTCTTC. Translated, it gives CSARGDTDRGGFYNEQFF.

This clonotype turned up a few times. The chain employs TRBV14 and TRBJ2-4, with a possible D match to TRBD1 (6 bases). The germline CDR1 and CDR2 sequences are SGHDN and FVKESK. The CDR3 spans 17 residues. The V end lost 0 bases, the J end lost 3 bases, and 15 bases lay between the germline ends. The CDR3 reads CASSQDLGARVKNIQYF. The CDR3 nucleotides read TGTGCCAGCAGCCAAGATCTGGGGGCGAGAGTCAAAAACATTCAGTACTTC.

This clonotype was observed a few times. The chain has TRBV7-8 and TRBJ2-1, with a weak D call TRBD1 (5 bases). The V end lost 5 bases, the J end lost 7 bases, and 18 bases lay between the germline ends. The germline V gene encodes CDR1 SGHVS and CDR2 FQNEAQ. The CDR3 length is 15 residues. CDR3 amino acids: CASSARREAGNEQFF. The DNA of the CDR3 is TGTGCCAGCAGCGCCAGGCGAGAGGCAGGGAATGAGCAGTTCTTC.

This clonotype was seen a handful of times. The chain uses TRBV15 and TRBJ1-1; TRBD1 is a possible D gene (5 bases). Germline CDR1 LNHNV, CDR2 YYDKDF (reference sequence). V lost 2 bases and J lost 0, with 10 bases in between. There are 15 residues in the CDR3. This CDR3 reads CATSRRGVMNTEAFF. The DNA for the CDR3 is TGTGCCACCAGCAGACGGGGGGTGATGAACACTGAAGCTTTCTTT. The full variable domain, in which reference TRBV15 and TRBJ1-1 provide the parts outside the CDR3, is DAMVIQNPRYQVTQFGKPVTLSCSQTLNHNVMYWYQQKSSQAPKLLFHYYDKDFNNEADTPDNFQSRRPNTSFCFLDIRSPGLGDTAMYLCATSRRGVMNTEAFFGQGTRLTVV.

The chain has TRBV4-3 and TRBJ2-3; TRBD2 aligns across 16 bases. The CDR3 totals 19 residues. The V and J ends lost 0 bases and 5 bases, in that order; junction bases with no gene match: 8. CDR1 is LGHNA, CDR2 YSLEER, per germline. CDR3 amino acids: CASSQDMAGLAGGQDTQYF. CDR3 DNA sequence: TGCGCCAGCAGCCAAGATATGGCGGGACTAGCGGGGGGGCAAGATACGCAGTATTTT.

In DNA, the CDR3 is TGTGCCAGCAGCGGTCGGACAGGGTCTTCTGAAGCTTTCTTT. Translation: CASSGRTGSSEAFF. The chain carries TRBV7-2 and TRBJ1-1, with 8 nucleotides matching TRBD1. The CDR3 sequence is 14 residues long. The trim removed 5 bases at V and 6 bases at J, leaving 8 bases unmatched. Germline V gene data show CDR1 as SGHTA and CDR2 as FQGNSA.

The CDR3 reads CASSRRGYSNQPQHF. The DNA for the CDR3 is TGTGCCAGCAGCCGGAGGGGGTATAGCAATCAGCCCCAGCATTTT. This chain uses TRBV5-6 with TRBJ1-5; a possible D gene is TRBD1 (6 bases). Trimming left V 4 bases short and J 0 bases short, with 11 bases between. The CDR3 has 15 amino acids. Germline V gives CDR1 SGHDT, CDR2 YYEEEE.

A remark on this clonotype: This sequence may be a read error, since a much larger clone differs from it by one base. This chain joins TRBV11-2 and TRBJ2-7; TRBD2 agrees at 7 bases. Germline trimming cut 8 bases from V and 2 bases from J; bases unmatched to any gene: 12. Looked up from germline, CDR1 is SGHAT and CDR2 is FQNNGV. The CDR3 covers 15 residues. The CDR3 nucleotides are TGTGCCAGCTGCGGTCCGGCGGGAGACCCCTACGAGCAGTACTTC. The encoded protein is CASCGPAGDPYEQYF.